This entry features one T cell receptor (beta chain) sequence. The authors' processing: Estimation of nucleated cell counts was performed using reference gene primer amplification. Repertoires were generated with immunoSEQ multiplex PCR, while TCRdb's copy carries only in-frame clones and drops some. V, J and clone size reflect that table, while D and trimming were determined from the DNA. The repertoire holds some 460,000 clones, with 70% to 90% as singletons. This sample is part of a study of blood T cell repertoires in COVID-19. About the study: Specimens from acute and convalescent COVID-19 originated in the United States, Italy and Spain. From T cells, B-cell-depleted T cells, or PBMCs came the material, which was cDNA or gDNA.

CDR1 is KGHSH and CDR2 is LQKENI in the germline V gene. V was shortened by 2 bases and J by 0 bases, with 6 bases between the two germline ends. CDR3 length equals 14 residues. The sample consisted of PBMCs or T cells enriched from blood (not recorded which). This clonotype was obtained from a woman under 30 with acute COVID-19. The chain links TRBV18 to TRBJ2-3; D is unresolved. Written as DNA, the CDR3 is TGTGCCAGCTCACCAAGTCGGAGCACAGATACGCAGTATTTT. This encodes CASSPSRSTDTQYF.